This TCR beta chain originates from a study of T-cell reconstitution after alpha-beta-depleted transplantation in children. Study results and limitations: Surviving thymic progenitors and recipient T cells were the source of high TCRbeta diversity at day 60 in some patients. One year after transplant, T-cell counts and diversity came mostly from newly produced T cells.

In its sample, this clonotype was seen many times. Its antigen remains unknown. Unique molecular identifiers were incorporated when the TCRbeta library was constructed. TCRdb itself ran the PCR reads through MiXCR, one entry per CDR3 protein. The profile shows about 300,000 distinct CDR3 sequences, about a tenth of them singletons. Sequencing used PBMCs, obtained before TCRalphabeta/CD19-depleted stem cell transplant. This TCR was recovered from a boy in the first two years of life with acute myeloid leukemia, due to receive a stem cell transplant.

CDR3 region: CASSRAGGAGGELFF. DNA for the CDR3: TGTGCCAGCAGCCGGGCAGGGGGCGCAGGCGGGGAGCTGTTTTTT. V usage is TRBV5-6 and J usage is TRBJ2-2, with 8 bases identical to TRBD1. Per germline, CDR1 SGHDT and CDR2 YYEEEE. This CDR3 contains 15 residues. J lost 7 bases, V lost 4 bases, and 9 bases had no gene match.